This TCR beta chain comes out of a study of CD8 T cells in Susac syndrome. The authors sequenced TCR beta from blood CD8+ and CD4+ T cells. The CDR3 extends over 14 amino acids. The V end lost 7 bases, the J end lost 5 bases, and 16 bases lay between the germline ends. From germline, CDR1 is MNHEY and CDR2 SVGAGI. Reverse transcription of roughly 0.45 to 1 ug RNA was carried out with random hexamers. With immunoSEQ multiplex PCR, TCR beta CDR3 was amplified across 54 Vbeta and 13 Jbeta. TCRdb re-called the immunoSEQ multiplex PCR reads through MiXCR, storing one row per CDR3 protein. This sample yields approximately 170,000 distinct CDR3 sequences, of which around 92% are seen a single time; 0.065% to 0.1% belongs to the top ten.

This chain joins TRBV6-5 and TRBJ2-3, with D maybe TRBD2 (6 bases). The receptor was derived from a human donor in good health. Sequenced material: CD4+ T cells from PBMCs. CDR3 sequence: CASTVGLAQDTQYF. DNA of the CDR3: TGTGCCAGCACGGTAGGGCTAGCGCAAGATACGCAGTATTTT.